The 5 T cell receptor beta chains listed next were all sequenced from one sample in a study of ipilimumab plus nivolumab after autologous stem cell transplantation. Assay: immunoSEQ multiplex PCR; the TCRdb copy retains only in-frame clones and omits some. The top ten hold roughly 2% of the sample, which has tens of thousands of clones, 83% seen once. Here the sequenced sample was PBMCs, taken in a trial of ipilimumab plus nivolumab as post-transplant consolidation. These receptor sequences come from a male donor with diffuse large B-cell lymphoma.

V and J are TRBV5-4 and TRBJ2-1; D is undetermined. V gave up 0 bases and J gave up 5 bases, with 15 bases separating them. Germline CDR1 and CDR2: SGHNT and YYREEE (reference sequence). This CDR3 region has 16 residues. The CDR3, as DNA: TGTGCCAGCAGCTTGGGGGTCGGCCTGTCTGACAATGAGCAGTTCTTC. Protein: CASSLGVGLSDNEQFF. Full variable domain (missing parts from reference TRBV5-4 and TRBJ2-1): ETGVTQSPTHLIKTRGQQVTLRCSSQSGHNTVSWYQQALGQGPQFIFQYYREEENGRGNFPPRFSGLQFPNYSSELNVNALELDDSALYLCASSLGVGLSDNEQFFGPGTRLTVL.

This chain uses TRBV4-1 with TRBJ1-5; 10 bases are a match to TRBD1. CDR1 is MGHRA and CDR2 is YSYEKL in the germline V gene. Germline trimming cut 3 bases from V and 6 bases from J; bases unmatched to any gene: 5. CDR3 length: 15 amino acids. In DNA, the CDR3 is TGCGCCAGCAGCCAGGACCGGGACAGGGGTCAGCCCCAGCATTTT. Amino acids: CASSQDRDRGQPQHF.

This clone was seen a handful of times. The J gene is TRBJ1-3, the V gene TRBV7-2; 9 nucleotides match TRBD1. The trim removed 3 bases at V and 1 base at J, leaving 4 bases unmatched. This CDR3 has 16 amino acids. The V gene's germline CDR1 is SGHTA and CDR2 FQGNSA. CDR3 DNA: TGTGCCAGCAGCTTTACCGGGACAGGGTCTGGAAACACCATATATTTT. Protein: CASSFTGTGSGNTIYF.

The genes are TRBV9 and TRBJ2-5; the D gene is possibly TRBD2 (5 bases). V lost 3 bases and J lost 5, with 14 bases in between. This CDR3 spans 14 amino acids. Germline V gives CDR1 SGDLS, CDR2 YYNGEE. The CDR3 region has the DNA TGTGCCAGCAGCGCCGTCCCGGGAAGGGAGACCCAGTACTTC. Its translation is CASSAVPGRETQYF.

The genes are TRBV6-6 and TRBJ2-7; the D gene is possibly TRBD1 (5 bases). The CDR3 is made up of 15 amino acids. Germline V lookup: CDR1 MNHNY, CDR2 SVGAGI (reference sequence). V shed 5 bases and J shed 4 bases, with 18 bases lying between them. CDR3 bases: TGTGCCAGCAGTCCTGGTGCAGGGTTTAGGTACGAGCAGTACTTC. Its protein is CASSPGAGFRYEQYF.